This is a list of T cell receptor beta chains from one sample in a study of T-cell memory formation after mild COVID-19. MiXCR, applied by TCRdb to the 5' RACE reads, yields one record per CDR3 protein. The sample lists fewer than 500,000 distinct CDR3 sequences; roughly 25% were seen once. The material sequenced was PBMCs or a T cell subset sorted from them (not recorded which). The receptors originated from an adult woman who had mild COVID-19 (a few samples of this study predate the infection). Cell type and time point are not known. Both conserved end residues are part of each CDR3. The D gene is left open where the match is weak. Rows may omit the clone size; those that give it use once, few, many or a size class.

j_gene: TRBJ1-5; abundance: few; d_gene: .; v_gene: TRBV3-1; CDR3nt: TGTGCCAGCAGCCAAGGAAATTGGGCCAGGGAGGGTTTCAATCAGCCCCAGCATTTT; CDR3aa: CASSQGNWAREGFNQPQHF
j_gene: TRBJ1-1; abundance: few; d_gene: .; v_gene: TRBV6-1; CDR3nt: TGTGCCAGCAGTGAAGTAGAGGTGGGGGCGACTGAAGCTTTCTTT; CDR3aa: CASSEVEVGATEAFF
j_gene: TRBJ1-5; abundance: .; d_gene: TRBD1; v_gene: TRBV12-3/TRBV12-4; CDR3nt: TGTGCCAGCAGTTCAGACAGGGTGGAACAGCCCCAGCATTTT; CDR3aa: CASSSDRVEQPQHF
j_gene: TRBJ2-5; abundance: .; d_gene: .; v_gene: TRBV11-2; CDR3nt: TGTGCCAGCAGCTCGGGACCCCGGGGTGAGACCCAGTACTTC; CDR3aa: CASSSGPRGETQYF
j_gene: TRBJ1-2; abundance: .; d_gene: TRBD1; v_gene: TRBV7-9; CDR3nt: TGTGCCAGCAGCATCCGACAGGGGAAAAACTATGGCTACACCTTC; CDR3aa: CASSIRQGKNYGYTF
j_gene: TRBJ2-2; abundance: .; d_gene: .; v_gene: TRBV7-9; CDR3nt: TGTGCCAGCAGCTTATCGCTCGGGGAGCTGTTTTTT; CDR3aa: CASSLSLGELFF
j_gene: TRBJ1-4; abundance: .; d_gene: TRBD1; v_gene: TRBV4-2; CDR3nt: TGTGCCAGCAGCCAAGAGGACAGGGGGCGAGACCACGGACTGTTTTTT; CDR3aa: CASSQEDRGRDHGLFF
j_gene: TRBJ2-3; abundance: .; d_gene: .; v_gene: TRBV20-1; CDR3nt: TGCAGTGCTAGAGATATCAAAGTAGCGGGCACAGATACGCAGTATTTT; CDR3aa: CSARDIKVAGTDTQYF
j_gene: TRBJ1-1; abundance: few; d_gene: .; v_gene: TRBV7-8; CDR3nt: TGTGCCAGCAGCTTAACTCGAGGTATCACTGAAGCTTTCTTT; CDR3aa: CASSLTRGITEAFF
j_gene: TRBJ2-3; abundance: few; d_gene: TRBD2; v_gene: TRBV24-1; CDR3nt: TGTGCCACCAGTTTAGCGGGAGTCAAGGATACGCAGTATTTT; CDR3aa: CATSLAGVKDTQYF
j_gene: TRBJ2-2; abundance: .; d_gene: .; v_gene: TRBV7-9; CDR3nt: TGTGCCAGCAACCCTTCTCATGTAACGGCGAACACCGGGGAGCTGTTTTTT; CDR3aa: CASNPSHVTANTGELFF
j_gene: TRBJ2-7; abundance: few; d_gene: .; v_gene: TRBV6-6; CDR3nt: TGTGCCAGCAGCCGGGACATTTTCTCCTACGAGCAGTACTTC; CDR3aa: CASSRDIFSYEQYF
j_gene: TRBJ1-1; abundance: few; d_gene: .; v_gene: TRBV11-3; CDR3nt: TGTGCCAGCAGCTTTCCGTACACTGAAGCTTTCTTT; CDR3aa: CASSFPYTEAFF
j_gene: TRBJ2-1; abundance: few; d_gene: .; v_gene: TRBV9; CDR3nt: TGTGCCAGCAGTCCTGGCGGACCCGGTATGCTCTTC; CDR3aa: CASSPGGPGMLF
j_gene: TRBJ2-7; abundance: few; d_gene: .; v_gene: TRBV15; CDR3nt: TGTGCCACCAGCAGGGTCGGGGGAACCCCCTACGAGCAGTACTTC; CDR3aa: CATSRVGGTPYEQYF
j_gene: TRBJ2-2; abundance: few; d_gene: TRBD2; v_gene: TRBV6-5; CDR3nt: TGTGCCAGCAGGGCCGGGACTAGGGTCACCGGGGAGCTGTTTTTT; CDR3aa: CASRAGTRVTGELFF